This TCR beta chain originates from a study of naive and memory T cell subsets. Study results and caveats: Activation and differentiation may alter RNA-based TCR counts. A few larger clonotypes appeared in naive repertoires, especially CD8, possibly memory cells re-expressing CD45RA. Gini index rose across naive, CM, EM and EMRA in CD4 and CD8.

The beta constant-region primer was an equimolar mix of two oligonucleotides covering TRBC1 and TRBC2. Nested alpha and beta constant-region primers with the SP2 primer drove four PCR rounds on ligated cDNA. The cDNA 3' end received a ligated single-stranded oligonucleotide carrying the SP2 primer and a 12-nucleotide UMI. TCRdb reprocessed the UMI-ligation and nested PCR reads via MiXCR and lists one record per CDR3 protein. This table has 99,000 or so distinct CDR3 sequences, roughly 15% appearing once. Trimming shortened V by 4 bases and J by 4 bases, and 18 bases separated the two germline ends. The CDR3 totals 15 residues. Germline-derived CDR1 and CDR2 are SQVTM and ANQGSEA. This clonotype was counted between two and nine times. As yet, its antigen is unknown.

Sequenced input: naive CD8+ T cells from blood. V gene TRBV29-1 combines with J gene TRBJ2-3; D remains unclear. The receptor comes from a human donor in good health. CDR3 protein: CSVVMGIWSADTQYF. As DNA, the CDR3 is TGCAGCGTTGTCATGGGCATTTGGTCGGCAGATACGCAGTATTTT.